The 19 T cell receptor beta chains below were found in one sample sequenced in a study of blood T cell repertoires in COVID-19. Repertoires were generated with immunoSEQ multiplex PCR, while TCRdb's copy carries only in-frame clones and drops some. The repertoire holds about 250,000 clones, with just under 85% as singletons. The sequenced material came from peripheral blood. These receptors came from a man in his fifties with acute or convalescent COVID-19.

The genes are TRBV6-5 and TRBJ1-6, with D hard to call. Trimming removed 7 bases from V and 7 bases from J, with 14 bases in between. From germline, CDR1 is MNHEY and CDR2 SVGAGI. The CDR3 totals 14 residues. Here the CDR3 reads CASTPMGRNSPLHF. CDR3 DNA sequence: TGTGCCAGCACTCCAATGGGGAGAAATTCACCCCTCCACTTT.

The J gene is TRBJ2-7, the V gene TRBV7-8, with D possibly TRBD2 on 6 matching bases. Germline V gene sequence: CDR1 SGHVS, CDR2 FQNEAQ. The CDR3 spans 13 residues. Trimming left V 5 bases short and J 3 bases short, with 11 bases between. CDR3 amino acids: CASSPDGGYEQYF. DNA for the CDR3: TGTGCCAGCAGCCCCGACGGGGGCTACGAGCAGTACTTC.

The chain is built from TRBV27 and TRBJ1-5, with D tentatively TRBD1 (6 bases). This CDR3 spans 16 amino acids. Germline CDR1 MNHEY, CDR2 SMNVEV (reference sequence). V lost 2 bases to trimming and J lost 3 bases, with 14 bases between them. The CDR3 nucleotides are TGTGCCAGCAGTTTACGGGCAGGGGCTTCCAATCAGCCCCAGCATTTT. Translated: CASSLRAGASNQPQHF.

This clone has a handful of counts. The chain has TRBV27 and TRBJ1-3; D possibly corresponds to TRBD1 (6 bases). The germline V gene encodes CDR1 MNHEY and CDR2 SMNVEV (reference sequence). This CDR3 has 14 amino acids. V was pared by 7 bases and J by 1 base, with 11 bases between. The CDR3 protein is CASMSQGSGNTIYF. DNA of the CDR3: TGTGCCAGCATGTCACAGGGTTCTGGAAACACCATATATTTT.

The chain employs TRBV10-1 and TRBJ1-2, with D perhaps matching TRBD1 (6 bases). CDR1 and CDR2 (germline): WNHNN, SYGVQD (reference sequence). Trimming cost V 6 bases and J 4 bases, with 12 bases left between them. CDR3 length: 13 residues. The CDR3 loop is CASSQRGGYGYTF. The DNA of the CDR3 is TGCGCCAGCAGCCAGCGAGGGGGCTATGGCTACACCTTC.

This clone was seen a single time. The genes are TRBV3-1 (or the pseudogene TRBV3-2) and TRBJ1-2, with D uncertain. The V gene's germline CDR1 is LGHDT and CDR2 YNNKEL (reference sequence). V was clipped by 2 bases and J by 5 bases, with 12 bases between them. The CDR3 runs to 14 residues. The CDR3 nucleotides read TGTGCCAGCAGCCAAAGGGTAGCGGCTTATGGCTACACCTTC. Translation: CASSQRVAAYGYTF.

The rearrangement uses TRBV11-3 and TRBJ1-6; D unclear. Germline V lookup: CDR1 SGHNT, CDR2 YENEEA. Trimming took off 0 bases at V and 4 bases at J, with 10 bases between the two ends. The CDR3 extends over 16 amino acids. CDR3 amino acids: CASSLETAIYNSPLHF. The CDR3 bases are TGTGCCAGCAGCTTAGAGACTGCAATTTATAATTCACCCCTCCACTTT.

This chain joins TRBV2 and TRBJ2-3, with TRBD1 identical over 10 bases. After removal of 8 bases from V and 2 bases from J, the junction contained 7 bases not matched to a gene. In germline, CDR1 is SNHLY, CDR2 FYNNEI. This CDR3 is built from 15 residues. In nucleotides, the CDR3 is TGTGCCAGCCGGGACAGGGGTCGTCACACAGATACGCAGTATTTT. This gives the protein CASRDRGRHTDTQYF.

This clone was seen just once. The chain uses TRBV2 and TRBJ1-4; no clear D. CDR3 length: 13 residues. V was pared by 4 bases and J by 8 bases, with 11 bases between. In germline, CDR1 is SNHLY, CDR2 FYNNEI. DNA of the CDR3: TGTGCCAGCAGTGTGTCCCTATTAGAAAAACTGTTTTTT. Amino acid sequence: CASSVSLLEKLFF.

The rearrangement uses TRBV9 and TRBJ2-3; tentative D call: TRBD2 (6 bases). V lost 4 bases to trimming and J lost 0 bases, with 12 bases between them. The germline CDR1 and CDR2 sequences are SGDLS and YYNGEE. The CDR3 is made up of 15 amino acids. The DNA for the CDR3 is TGTGCCAGCAGCTTAAGTAGCGGTAGCACAGATACGCAGTATTTT. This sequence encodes CASSLSSGSTDTQYF.

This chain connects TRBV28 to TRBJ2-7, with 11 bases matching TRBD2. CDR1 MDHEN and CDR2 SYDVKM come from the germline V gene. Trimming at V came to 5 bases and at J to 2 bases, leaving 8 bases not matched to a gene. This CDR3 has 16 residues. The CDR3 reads CASSELMTSGTYEQYF. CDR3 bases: TGTGCCAGCAGTGAGCTAATGACTAGCGGGACCTACGAGCAGTACTTC.

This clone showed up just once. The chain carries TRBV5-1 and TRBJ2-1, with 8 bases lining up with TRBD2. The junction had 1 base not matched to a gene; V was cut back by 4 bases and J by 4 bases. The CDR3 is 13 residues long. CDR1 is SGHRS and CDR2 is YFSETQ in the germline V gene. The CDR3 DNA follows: TGCGCCAGCAGCGAGCGGGGGTACAATGAGCAGTTCTTC. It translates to CASSERGYNEQFF.

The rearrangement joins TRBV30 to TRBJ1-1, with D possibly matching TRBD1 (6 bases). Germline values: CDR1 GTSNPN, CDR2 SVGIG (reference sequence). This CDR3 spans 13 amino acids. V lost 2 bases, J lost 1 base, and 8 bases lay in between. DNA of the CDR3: TGTGCCTGGAGTATGGGACAGAACACTGAAGCTTTCTTT. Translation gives CAWSMGQNTEAFF.

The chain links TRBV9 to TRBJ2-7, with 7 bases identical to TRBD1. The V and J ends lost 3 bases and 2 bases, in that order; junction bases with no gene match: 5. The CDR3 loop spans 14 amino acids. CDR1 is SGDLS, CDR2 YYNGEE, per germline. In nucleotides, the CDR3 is TGTGCCAGCAGCGCCGGACAGGAGACCTACGAGCAGTACTTC. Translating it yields CASSAGQETYEQYF.

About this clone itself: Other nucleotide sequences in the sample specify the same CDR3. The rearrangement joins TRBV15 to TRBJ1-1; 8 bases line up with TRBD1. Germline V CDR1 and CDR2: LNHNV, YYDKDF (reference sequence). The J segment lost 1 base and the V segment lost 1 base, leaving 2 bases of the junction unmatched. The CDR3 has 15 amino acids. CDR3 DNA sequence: TGTGCCACCAGCAGAGGTCAGGGGGCGAACACTGAAGCTTTCTTT. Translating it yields CATSRGQGANTEAFF.

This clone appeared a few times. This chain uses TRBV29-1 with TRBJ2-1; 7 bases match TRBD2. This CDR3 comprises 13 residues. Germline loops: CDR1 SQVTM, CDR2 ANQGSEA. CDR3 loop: CSSASGPYNEQFF. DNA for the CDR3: TGCAGTTCTGCTAGCGGACCTTACAATGAGCAGTTCTTC.

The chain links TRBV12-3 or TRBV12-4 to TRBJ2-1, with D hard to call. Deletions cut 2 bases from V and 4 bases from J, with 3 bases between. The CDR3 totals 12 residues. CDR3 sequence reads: CASSLLYNEQFF. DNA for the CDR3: TGTGCCAGCAGTTTACTGTACAATGAGCAGTTCTTC.

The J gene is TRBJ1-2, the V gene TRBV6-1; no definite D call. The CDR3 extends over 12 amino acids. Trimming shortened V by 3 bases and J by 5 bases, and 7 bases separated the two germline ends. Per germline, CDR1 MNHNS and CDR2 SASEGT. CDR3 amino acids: CASSDRQYGYTF. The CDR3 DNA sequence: TGTGCCAGCAGTGACCGCCAGTATGGCTACACCTTC.

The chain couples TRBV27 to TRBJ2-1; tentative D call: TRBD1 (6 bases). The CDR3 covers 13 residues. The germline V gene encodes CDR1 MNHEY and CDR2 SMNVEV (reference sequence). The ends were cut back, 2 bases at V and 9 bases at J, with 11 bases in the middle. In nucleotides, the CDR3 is TGTGCCAGCAGTTTAACAGGGAAAGGTGAGCAGTTCTTC. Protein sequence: CASSLTGKGEQFF.